The sequence of this T cell receptor (beta chain) was determined in a study of T cell responses to AZD1222 COVID-19 vaccine. Study-wide results and limits: Among vaccine-associated CD4 TCRs, coverage spanned spike, with dominance at 160-218 and 743-854.

Concerning this clone itself: Antigen unknown.

Germline V lookup: CDR1 LNHDA, CDR2 SQIVND (reference sequence). V lost 3 bases, J lost 5 bases, and 4 bases stayed unmatched. CDR3 length: 16 residues. Profiling relied on immunoSEQ multiplex PCR, and the TCRdb table lists in-frame clones only, not all of them. The repertoire consists of about 140,000 clones, with roughly nine tenths occurring once and the leading ten covering around 3.7%. The chain is built from TRBV19 and TRBJ2-5, with TRBD2 matching 15 bases. The specimen was peripheral blood, collected on day 0 of AZD1222 vaccination. The sequence was obtained from an adult in good health. In nucleotides, the CDR3 is TGTGCCAGTAGTATTGGACTAGCGGGAGGGCCGGAGACCCAGTACTTC. Its translation: CASSIGLAGGPETQYF.